Below are 10 T cell receptor beta chains sequenced from a single sample in a study of T cells expressing NK-cell markers. TCRdb reprocessed the 5' RACE reads; each CDR3 protein has one entry and no DNA is given. Reported are 200,000 to 300,000 distinct CDR3 sequences; the ten largest clones contain more than 3.5%. Input material: blood T cells: a sorted CD56 or NKG2C T cell subset, CD4+ or CD8+ T cells, or bulk PBMC T cells (not recorded which). The receptors shown here come from a woman between 18 and 69 years old in good health.

This chain links TRBV12-3 or TRBV12-4 with TRBJ2-2; absent DNA, TCRdb's TRBD1 call cannot be checked. The CDR3 has 13 residues. CDR3 region: CASSGQAPVWLFF.

The rearrangement links TRBV12-3 or TRBV12-4 to TRBJ1-3; there is no DNA to check the TCRdb D call of TRBD1. The CDR3 is 15 residues long. This CDR3 is CASSPTALSGNTIYF.

V and J are TRBV12-3 or TRBV12-4 and TRBJ2-3; TCRdb proposes TRBD1, but this gene call is untestable without DNA. The CDR3 extends over 16 amino acids. CDR3 protein: CASSLGGTVITDTQYF.

The chain couples TRBV4-3 to TRBJ1-4; as DNA is missing, the TRBD1 call by TCRdb cannot be tested. The CDR3 has 16 residues. CDR1 and CDR2 (germline): LGHNA, YSLEER. CDR3 in amino acids: CASSQVPPRPGEKLFF.

The V and J genes are TRBV25-1 and TRBJ2-3; as DNA is missing, the TRBD2 call by TCRdb cannot be tested. This CDR3 is 14 amino acids long. In germline, CDR1 is MGHDK, CDR2 SYGVNS. The CDR3 region is CASSESRGRDTQYF.

This chain uses TRBV19 with TRBJ2-5; checking the TCRdb D call of TRBD2 is not possible without DNA. Germline CDR1 is LNHDA and CDR2 is SQIVND (reference sequence). CDR3 length: 18 amino acids. Here the CDR3 reads CASTHQAGLAGGKETQYF.

The CDR3 is CASSQGPTNTEAFF. V and J are TRBV4-1 and TRBJ1-1. The V gene's germline CDR1 is MGHRA and CDR2 YSYEKL. The CDR3 extends over 14 amino acids.

The V and J genes are TRBV20-1 and TRBJ2-1; as DNA is missing, the TRBD2 call by TCRdb cannot be tested. Per germline, CDR1 DFQATT and CDR2 SNEGSKA (reference sequence). This CDR3 contains 13 residues. The CDR3 reads CSARAPAGNEQFF.

The chain has TRBV2 and TRBJ2-3; with no DNA, the TCRdb D assignment of TRBD2 cannot be verified. The germline V gene has CDR1 SNHLY and CDR2 FYNNEI. CDR3 length equals 12 residues. CDR3 in amino acids: CASSSRLSGLFF. Using reference TRBV2 and TRBJ2-3 for the parts outside the CDR3, the full variable domain is EPEVTQTPSHQVTQMGQEVILRCVPISNHLYFYWYRQILGQKVEFLVSFYNNEISEKSEIFDDQFSVERPDGSNFTLKIRSTKLEDSAMYFCASSSRLSGLFFGPGTRLTVL.

The J gene is TRBJ1-1, the V gene TRBV7-3; TCRdb calls TRBD1, which cannot be checked without DNA. Germline V gene data show CDR1 as SGHTA and CDR2 as FQGTGA. CDR3 length equals 15 residues. The CDR3 sequence: CASSLVATLNTEAFF.